The entry below describes one TCR beta chain. This entry belongs to a study of T-cell reconstitution after alpha-beta-depleted transplantation in children. Germline V CDR1 and CDR2: SGHRS, YFSETQ. The CDR3 extends over 13 amino acids. Trimming removed 4 bases at V and 4 bases at J, with 9 bases between. Library preparation (for TCRbeta) was performed with unique molecular identifiers. TCRdb re-derived calls from the PCR reads in MiXCR, one entry per CDR3 protein. The sample has 500,000 to 750,000 distinct CDR3 sequences; roughly 27% are singletons. The V and J genes are TRBV5-1 and TRBJ1-5, with a weak D call TRBD1 (5 bases). The TCR comes from a boy under two years old with Wiskott-Aldrich syndrome, due to receive a stem cell transplant. The sequences come from PBMCs, collected before TCRalphabeta/CD19-depleted stem cell transplant. Here the CDR3 reads CASSADSNQPQHF. The CDR3 nucleotides are TGCGCCAGCAGCGCTGACAGTAATCAGCCCCAGCATTTT.